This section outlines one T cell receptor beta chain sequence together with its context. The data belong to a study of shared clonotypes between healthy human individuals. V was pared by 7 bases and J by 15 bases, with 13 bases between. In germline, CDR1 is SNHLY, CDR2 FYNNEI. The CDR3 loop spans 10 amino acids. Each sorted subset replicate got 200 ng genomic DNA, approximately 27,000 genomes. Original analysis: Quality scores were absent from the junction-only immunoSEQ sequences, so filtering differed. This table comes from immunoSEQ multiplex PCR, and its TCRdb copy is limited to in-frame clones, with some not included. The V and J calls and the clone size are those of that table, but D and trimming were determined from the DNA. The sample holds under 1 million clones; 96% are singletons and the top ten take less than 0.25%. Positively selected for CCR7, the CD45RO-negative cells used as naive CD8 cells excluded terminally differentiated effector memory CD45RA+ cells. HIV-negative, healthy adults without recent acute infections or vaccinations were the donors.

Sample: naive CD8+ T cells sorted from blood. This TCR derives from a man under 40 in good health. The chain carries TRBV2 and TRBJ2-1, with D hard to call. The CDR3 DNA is TGTGCCAGCATTTTCCTCGTGGGGTTCTTC. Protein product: CASIFLVGFF.